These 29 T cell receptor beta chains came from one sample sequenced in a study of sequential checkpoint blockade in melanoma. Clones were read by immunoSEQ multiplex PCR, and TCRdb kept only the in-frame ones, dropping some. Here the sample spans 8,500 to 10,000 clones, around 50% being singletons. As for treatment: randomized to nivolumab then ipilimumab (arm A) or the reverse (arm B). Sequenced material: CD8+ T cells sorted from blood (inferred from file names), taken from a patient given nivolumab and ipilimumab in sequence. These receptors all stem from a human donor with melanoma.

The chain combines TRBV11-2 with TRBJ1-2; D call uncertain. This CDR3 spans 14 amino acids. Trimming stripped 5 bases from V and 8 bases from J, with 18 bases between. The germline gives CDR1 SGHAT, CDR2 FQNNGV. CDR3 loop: CASSLKTRGDGYTF. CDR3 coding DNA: TGTGCCAGCAGCCTCAAAACGAGAGGTGACGGCTACACCTTC.

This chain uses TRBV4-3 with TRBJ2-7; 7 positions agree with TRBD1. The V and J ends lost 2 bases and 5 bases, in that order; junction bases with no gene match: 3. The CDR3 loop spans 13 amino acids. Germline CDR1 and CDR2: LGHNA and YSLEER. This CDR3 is CASSQQDRDEQYF. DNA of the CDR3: TGCGCCAGCAGCCAACAAGACAGGGACGAGCAGTACTTC.

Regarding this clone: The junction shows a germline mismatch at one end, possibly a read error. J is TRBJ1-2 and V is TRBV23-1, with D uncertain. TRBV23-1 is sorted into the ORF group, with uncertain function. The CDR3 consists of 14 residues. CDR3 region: CASSVRKECYCYTF. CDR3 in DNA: TGCGCCAGCAGTGTTCGGAAGGAGTGCTATTGCTACACCTTC.

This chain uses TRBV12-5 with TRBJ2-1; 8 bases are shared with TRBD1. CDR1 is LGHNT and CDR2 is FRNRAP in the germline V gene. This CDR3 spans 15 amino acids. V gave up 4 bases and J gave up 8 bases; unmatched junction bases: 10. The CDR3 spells CASGSVQTGVDEQFF. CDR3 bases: TGTGCTAGTGGTTCCGTCCAGACAGGGGTCGATGAGCAGTTCTTC.

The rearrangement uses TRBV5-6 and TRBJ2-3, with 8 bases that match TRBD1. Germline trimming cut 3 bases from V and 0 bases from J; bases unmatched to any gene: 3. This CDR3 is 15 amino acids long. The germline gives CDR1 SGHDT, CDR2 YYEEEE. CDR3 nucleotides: TGTGCCAGCAGCTATACAGGGGGGAGCACAGATACGCAGTATTTT. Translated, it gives CASSYTGGSTDTQYF.

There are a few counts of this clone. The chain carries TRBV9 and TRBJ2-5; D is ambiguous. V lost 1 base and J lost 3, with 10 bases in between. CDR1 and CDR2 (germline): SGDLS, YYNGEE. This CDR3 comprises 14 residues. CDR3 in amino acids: CASSVQKSKETQYF. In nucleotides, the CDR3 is TGTGCCAGCAGCGTACAAAAGTCTAAAGAGACCCAGTACTTC.

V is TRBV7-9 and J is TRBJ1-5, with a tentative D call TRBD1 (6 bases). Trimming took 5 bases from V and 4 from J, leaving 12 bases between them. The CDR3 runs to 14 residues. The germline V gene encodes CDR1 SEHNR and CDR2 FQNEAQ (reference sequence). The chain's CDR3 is CASSPWTANQPQHF. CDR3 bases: TGTGCCAGCAGCCCATGGACAGCTAATCAGCCCCAGCATTTT.

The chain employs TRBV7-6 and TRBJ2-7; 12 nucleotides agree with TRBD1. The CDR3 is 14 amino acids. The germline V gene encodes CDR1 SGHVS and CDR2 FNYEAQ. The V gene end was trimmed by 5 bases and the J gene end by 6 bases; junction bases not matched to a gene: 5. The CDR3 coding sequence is TGTGCCAGCAGCGCGGGACAGGGGGCATCCGAGCAGTACTTC. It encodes CASSAGQGASEQYF.

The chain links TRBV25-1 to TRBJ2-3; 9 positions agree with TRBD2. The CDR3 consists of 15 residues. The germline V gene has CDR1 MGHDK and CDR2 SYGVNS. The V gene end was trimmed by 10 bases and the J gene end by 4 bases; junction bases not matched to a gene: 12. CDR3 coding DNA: TGTGCCATCCCGCCATACGGCGGGGGGGCAGATACGCAGTATTTT. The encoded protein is CAIPPYGGGADTQYF.

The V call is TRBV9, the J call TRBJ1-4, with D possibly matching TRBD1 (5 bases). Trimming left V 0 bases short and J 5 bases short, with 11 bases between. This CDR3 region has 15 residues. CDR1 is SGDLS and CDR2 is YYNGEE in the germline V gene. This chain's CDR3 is CASSVGWGSNEKLFF. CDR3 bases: TGTGCCAGCAGCGTAGGCTGGGGCTCGAATGAAAAACTGTTTTTT.

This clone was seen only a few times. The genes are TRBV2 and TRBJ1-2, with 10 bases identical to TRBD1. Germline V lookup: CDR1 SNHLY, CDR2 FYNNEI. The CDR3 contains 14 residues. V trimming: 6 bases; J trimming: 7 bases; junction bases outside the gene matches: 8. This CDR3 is CASRKPGQGFGYTF. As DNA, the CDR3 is TGTGCCAGCAGGAAGCCGGGACAGGGGTTTGGCTACACCTTC.

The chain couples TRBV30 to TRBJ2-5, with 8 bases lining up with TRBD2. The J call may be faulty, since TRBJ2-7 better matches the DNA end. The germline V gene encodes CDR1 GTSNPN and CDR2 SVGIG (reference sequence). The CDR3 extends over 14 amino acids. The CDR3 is CAWSAGRGGPEQYF. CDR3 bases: TGTGCCTGGAGTGCGGGACGGGGGGGACCCGAGCAGTACTTC.

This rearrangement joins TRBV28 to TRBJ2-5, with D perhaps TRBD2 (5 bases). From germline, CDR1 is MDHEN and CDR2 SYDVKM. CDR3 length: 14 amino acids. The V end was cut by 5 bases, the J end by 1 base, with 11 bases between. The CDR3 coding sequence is TGTGCCAGCAGTCCCCGGCTAGCCCAAGAGACCCAGTACTTC. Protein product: CASSPRLAQETQYF.

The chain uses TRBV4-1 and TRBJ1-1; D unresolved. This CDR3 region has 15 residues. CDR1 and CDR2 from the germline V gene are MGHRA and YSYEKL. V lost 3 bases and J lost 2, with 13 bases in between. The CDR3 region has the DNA TGCGCCAGCAGCCATTTCGAGGAGGGCAACACTGAAGCTTTCTTT. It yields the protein CASSHFEEGNTEAFF.

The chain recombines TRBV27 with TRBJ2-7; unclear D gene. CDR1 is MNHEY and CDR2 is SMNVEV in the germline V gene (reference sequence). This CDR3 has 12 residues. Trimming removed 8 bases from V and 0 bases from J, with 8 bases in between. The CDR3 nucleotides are TGTGCCAGCTTTGCGAGCTCCTACGAGCAGTACTTC. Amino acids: CASFASSYEQYF.

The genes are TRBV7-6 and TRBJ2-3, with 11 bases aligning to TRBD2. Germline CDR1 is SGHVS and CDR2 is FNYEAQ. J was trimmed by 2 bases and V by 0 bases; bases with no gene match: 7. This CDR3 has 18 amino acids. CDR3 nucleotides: TGTGCCAGCAGCTTAGCACCTAGCGGGGGGCAAGCCACAGATACGCAGTATTTT. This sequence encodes CASSLAPSGGQATDTQYF.

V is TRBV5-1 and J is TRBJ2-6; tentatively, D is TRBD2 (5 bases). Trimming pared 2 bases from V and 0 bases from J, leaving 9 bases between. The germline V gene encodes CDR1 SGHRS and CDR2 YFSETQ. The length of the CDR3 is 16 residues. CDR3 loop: CASSLTGSSGANVLTF. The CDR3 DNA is TGCGCCAGCAGCTTAACGGGGAGCTCTGGGGCCAACGTCCTGACTTTC.

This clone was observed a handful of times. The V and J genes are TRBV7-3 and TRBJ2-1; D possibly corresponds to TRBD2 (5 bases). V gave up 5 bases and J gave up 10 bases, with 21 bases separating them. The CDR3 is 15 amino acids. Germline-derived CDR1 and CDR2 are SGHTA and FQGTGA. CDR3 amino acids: CASSPGASNLREQFF. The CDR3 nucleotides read TGTGCCAGCAGCCCCGGAGCTAGCAACCTACGAGAGCAGTTCTTC.

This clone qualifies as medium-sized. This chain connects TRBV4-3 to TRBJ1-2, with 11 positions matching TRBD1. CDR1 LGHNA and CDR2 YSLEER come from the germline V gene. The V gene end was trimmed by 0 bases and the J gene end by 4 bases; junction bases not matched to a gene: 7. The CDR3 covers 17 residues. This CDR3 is CASSQESPGTGGYGYTF. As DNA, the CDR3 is TGCGCCAGCAGCCAAGAGTCTCCCGGGACAGGGGGCTATGGCTACACCTTC.

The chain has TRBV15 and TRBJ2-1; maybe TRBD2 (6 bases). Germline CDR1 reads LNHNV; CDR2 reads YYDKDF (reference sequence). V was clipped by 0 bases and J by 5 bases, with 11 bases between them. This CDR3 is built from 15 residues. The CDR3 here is CATSREYGEDNEQFF. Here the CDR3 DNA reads TGTGCCACCAGCAGAGAATACGGGGAGGACAATGAGCAGTTCTTC.

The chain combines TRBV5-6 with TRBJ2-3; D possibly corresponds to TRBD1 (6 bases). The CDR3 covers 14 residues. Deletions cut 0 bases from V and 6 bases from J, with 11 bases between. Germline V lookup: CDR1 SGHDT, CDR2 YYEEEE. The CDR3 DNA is TGTGCCAGCAGCTTGGAATACACAGGGGATACGCAGTATTTT. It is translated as CASSLEYTGDTQYF.

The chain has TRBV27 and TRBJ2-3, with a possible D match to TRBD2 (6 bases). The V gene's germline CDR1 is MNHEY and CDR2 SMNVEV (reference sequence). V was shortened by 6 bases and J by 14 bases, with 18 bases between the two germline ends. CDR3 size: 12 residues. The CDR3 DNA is TGTGCCAGCAGCAACCCCGGGACTCCGAGGTATTTT. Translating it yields CASSNPGTPRYF.

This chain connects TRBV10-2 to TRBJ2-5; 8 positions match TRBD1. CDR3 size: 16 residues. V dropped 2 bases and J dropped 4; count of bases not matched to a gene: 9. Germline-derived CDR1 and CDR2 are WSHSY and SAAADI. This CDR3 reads CASSETVGQGLETQYF. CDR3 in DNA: TGCGCCAGCAGTGAGACCGTCGGACAGGGCCTAGAGACCCAGTACTTC.

DNA for the CDR3: TGTGCCAGCAGCCAAGCTAGCGGGGTTAGTTACGAGCAGTACTTC. It translates to CASSQASGVSYEQYF. The chain joins TRBV4-2 to TRBJ2-7, with 9 bases fitting TRBD2. With V trimmed by 1 base and J by 4 bases, 5 bases remained unmatched. CDR1 LGHNA and CDR2 YNFKEQ come from the germline V gene. The length of the CDR3 is 15 residues.

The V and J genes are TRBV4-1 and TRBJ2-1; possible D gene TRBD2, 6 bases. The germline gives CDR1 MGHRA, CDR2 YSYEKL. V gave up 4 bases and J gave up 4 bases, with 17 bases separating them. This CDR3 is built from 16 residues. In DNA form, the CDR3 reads TGCGCCAGCAGCCTCGCGGGCCGCGGGGTTTACAATGAGCAGTTCTTC. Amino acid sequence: CASSLAGRGVYNEQFF.

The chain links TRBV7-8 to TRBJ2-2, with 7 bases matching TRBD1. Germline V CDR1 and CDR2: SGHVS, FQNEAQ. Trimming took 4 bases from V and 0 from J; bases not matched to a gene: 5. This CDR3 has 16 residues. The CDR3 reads CASSYRTGANTGELFF. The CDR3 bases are TGTGCCAGCAGCTACCGGACAGGAGCGAACACCGGGGAGCTGTTTTTT.

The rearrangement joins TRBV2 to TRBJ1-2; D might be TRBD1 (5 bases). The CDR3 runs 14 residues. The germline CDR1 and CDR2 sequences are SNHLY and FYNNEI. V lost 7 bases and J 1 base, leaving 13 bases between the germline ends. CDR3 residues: CASIPRGLNYGYTF. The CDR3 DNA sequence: TGTGCCAGCATCCCAAGGGGCCTTAACTATGGCTACACCTTC. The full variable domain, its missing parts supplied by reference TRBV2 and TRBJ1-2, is EPEVTQTPSHQVTQMGQEVILRCVPISNHLYFYWYRQILGQKVEFLVSFYNNEISEKSEIFDDQFSVERPDGSNFTLKIRSTKLEDSAMYFCASIPRGLNYGYTFGSGTRLTVV.

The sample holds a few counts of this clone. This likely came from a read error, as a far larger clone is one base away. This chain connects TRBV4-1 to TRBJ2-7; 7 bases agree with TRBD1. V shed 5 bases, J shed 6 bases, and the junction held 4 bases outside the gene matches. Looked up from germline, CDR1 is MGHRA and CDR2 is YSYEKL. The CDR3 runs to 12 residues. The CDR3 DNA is TGCGCCAGCAGCTATGACAGGGTCGAGCAGTACTTC. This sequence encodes CASSYDRVEQYF.

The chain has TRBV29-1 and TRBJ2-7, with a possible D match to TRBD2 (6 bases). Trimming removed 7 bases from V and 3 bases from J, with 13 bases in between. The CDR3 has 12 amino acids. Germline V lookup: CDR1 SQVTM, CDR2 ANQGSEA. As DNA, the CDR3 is TGCAGCGGACTAGGTGAACTCTACGAGCAGTACTTC. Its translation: CSGLGELYEQYF.